A single sample is the source of the 20 T cell receptor beta chains below, sequenced in a study of cytomegalovirus exposure and HLA in healthy donors (dated by TCRdb to between 2016 and 2019). Library preparation used the immunoSEQ multiplex PCR assay. The multiplex PCR relied on a mix of 60 forward primers for TCR Vbeta segments and 13 reverse primers for TCR Jbeta segments. TCRdb retrieved this table from immuneACCESS and kept in-frame rearrangements only. Not all clones are present; in checked studies, unresolved V genes account for under half, and no reason is known for the remainder. Here the sample has roughly 110,000 clones; 70% to 80% occur a single time. The ten most abundant clones make up about 2.5% of the sample. The sample comprised PBMCs. These TCRs come from a female donor in good health and CMV-seronegative.

The chain has TRBV25-1 and TRBJ2-7, with D possibly matching TRBD2 (5 bases). The V and J ends lost 4 bases and 2 bases respectively, with 12 bases between them. Germline V lookup: CDR1 MGHDK, CDR2 SYGVNS. This CDR3 region has 14 residues. CDR3 DNA sequence: TGTGCCAGCAGTGGGACTTACTCCGCCTACGAGCAGTACTTC. Protein product: CASSGTYSAYEQYF.

The chain combines TRBV15 with TRBJ2-5; 7 positions match TRBD2. The germline V gene encodes CDR1 LNHNV and CDR2 YYDKDF (reference sequence). This CDR3 is built from 13 residues. V lost 6 bases to trimming and J lost 2 bases; unmatched junction nucleotides: 3. DNA of the CDR3: TGTGCCACCAGTGCGGGAGTACAAGAGACCCAGTACTTC. The encoded protein is CATSAGVQETQYF.

The gene calls are TRBV14 and TRBJ2-2; 9 nucleotides align to TRBD2. Losses at the gene ends were 1 base for V and 6 bases for J; bases not matched to a gene: 15. CDR1 is SGHDN, CDR2 FVKESK, per germline. This CDR3 region has 19 residues. The CDR3 nucleotides are TGTGCCAGCAGCCAAGGAGCTCTAGCGGGATTTTATCCCTCCGGGGAGCTGTTTTTT. It yields the protein CASSQGALAGFYPSGELFF.

The CDR3 nucleotides are TGTGCCAGAAGCCCGGGAAAGTCCGGACAGGAGCTCAATCAGCCCCAGCATTTT. It codes for CARSPGKSGQELNQPQHF. This chain links TRBV7-5 with TRBJ1-5; the table calls TRBD1, which could not be checked here. TRBV7-5 is given as a pseudogene. CDR3 length: 18 amino acids.

The chain recombines TRBV6-5 with TRBJ2-6; possible D gene TRBD1, 6 bases. Deletions cut 8 bases from V and 4 bases from J, with 15 bases between. The CDR3 covers 15 residues. Germline CDR1 MNHEY, CDR2 SVGAGI. CDR3 coding DNA: TGTGCCAGCCAGAGGCAGGGGTCAGGGGCCAACGTCCTGACTTTC. Its protein product is CASQRQGSGANVLTF.

V usage is TRBV11-2 and J usage is TRBJ2-1; D might be TRBD2 (5 bases). Germline values: CDR1 SGHAT, CDR2 FQNNGV. The CDR3 loop spans 13 amino acids. V was pared by 2 bases and J by 9 bases, with 11 bases between. The chain's CDR3 is CASSLHPSSEQFF. Here the CDR3 DNA reads TGTGCCAGCAGCTTACACCCTAGCTCTGAGCAGTTCTTC.

V and J are TRBV29-1 and TRBJ2-1, with a possible D match to TRBD2 (5 bases). Germline lookup yields CDR1 SQVTM and CDR2 ANQGSEA. With 6 bases removed from V and 4 bases from J, the gap between germline ends came to 13 bases. CDR3 length equals 13 residues. The CDR3 loop reads CSVADLLYNEQFF. In DNA form, the CDR3 reads TGCAGCGTAGCGGATTTGCTATACAATGAGCAGTTCTTC.

In its sample, this clone was seen a few times. V and J are TRBV19 and TRBJ2-2; 9 bases line up with TRBD1. The CDR3 spans 16 residues. Trimming at V came to 1 base and at J to 6 bases, leaving 6 bases not matched to a gene. CDR1 and CDR2 (germline): LNHDA, SQIVND (reference sequence). The CDR3 is CASSIVGTGRAGELFF. The CDR3 nucleotides are TGTGCCAGTAGTATAGTAGGGACAGGGAGGGCCGGGGAGCTGTTTTTT.

This clone has just a few counts. J is TRBJ1-1 and V is TRBV5-5, with a possible D match to TRBD1 (6 bases). Germline CDR1 reads SGHKS; CDR2 reads YYEKEE (reference sequence). Trimming took off 1 base at V and 3 bases at J, with 28 bases between the two ends. CDR3 length equals 20 residues. This CDR3 reads CASSLWWPTRGGFFDTEAFF. The DNA of the CDR3 is TGTGCCAGCAGCTTGTGGTGGCCGACCAGGGGCGGCTTTTTCGACACTGAAGCTTTCTTT.

The chain combines TRBV11-2 with TRBJ2-3, with D unresolved. Germline V CDR1 and CDR2: SGHAT, FQNNGV. The V end lost 1 base, the J end lost 1 base, and 9 bases lay between the germline ends. CDR3 length: 15 amino acids. The CDR3 is CASSLALQGTDTQYF. In nucleotides, the CDR3 is TGTGCCAGCAGCTTAGCCTTGCAGGGCACAGATACGCAGTATTTT. Using reference TRBV11-2 and TRBJ2-3 for the parts outside the CDR3, the full variable domain is EAGVAQSPRYKIIEKRQSVAFWCNPISGHATLYWYQQILGQGPKLLIQFQNNGVVDDSQLPKDRFSAERLKGVDSTLKIQPAKLEDSAVYLCASSLALQGTDTQYFGPGTRLTVL.

This clone was seen once. The chain combines TRBV4-1 with TRBJ2-3, with a tentative D call TRBD2 (5 bases). Trimming removed 0 bases at V and 0 bases at J, with 7 bases between. This CDR3 region has 15 residues. CDR1 and CDR2 from the germline V gene are MGHRA and YSYEKL. The chain's CDR3 is CASSQEAGSTDTQYF. DNA for the CDR3: TGCGCCAGCAGCCAAGAGGCGGGTAGCACAGATACGCAGTATTTT.

This chain joins TRBV19 and TRBJ2-1; 9 bases line up with TRBD2. V gave up 0 bases and J gave up 4 bases; unmatched junction bases: 10. Germline V gene lookup returns CDR1 LNHDA and CDR2 SQIVND (reference sequence). CDR3 length equals 18 residues. CDR3 nucleotides: TGTGCCAGTAGTATAGATCTAGGGCGGGAGGGCCCATACAATGAGCAGTTCTTC. It is translated as CASSIDLGREGPYNEQFF.

Turning to this clone: This may come from a read error, since a much larger clone is one base off. The J gene is TRBJ2-7, the V gene TRBV7-2, with a tentative D call TRBD1 (6 bases). Germline CDR1 reads SGHTA; CDR2 reads FQGNSA. The CDR3 has 14 amino acids. The V gene lost 5 bases and the J gene lost 0 bases, with 11 bases spanning the gap. CDR3 loop: CASSRDRSSYEQYF. CDR3 bases: TGTGCCAGCAGCCGCGACAGGAGCTCCTACGAGCAGTACTTC.

The chain couples TRBV7-9 to TRBJ2-5, with 13 positions matching TRBD2. This CDR3 spans 17 amino acids. V shed 5 bases and J 2 bases; nucleotides not matched to a gene: 8. CDR1 is SEHNR and CDR2 is FQNEAQ in the germline V gene (reference sequence). The CDR3 nucleotides read TGTGCCAGCAGCCCCGGACTAGCGGGAGCTCTTCAAGAGACCCAGTACTTC. The encoded protein is CASSPGLAGALQETQYF.

This clone showed up just a few times. The chain joins TRBV28 to TRBJ2-1; 9 bases align to TRBD2. V shed 6 bases and J 2 bases; nucleotides not matched to a gene: 5. Per the germline V gene, CDR1 is MDHEN and CDR2 is SYDVKM. The CDR3 is 15 residues long. CDR3 in amino acids: CASRSIAGAYNEQFF. The CDR3 DNA reads as TGTGCCAGCAGGTCCATAGCGGGAGCCTACAATGAGCAGTTCTTC.

The chain combines TRBV15 with TRBJ1-2, with 7 bases matching TRBD1. The CDR3 extends over 16 amino acids. V was clipped by 3 bases and J by 4 bases; unmatched bases: 11. Germline lookup yields CDR1 LNHNV and CDR2 YYDKDF (reference sequence). CDR3 loop: CATSRGTAWELYGYTF. DNA of the CDR3: TGTGCCACCAGCAGGGGGACAGCGTGGGAACTCTATGGCTACACCTTC.

This clone was seen more than once but under ten times. The genes are TRBV10-3 and TRBJ2-7; the D gene is possibly TRBD1 (6 bases). This CDR3 is built from 14 residues. Trimming cost V 5 bases and J 3 bases, with 14 bases left between them. Germline assignment: CDR1 ENHRY and CDR2 SYGVKD. In DNA, the CDR3 is TGTGCCATCAGTAATACAGGGAAGGGCTACGAGCAGTACTTC. Residues: CAISNTGKGYEQYF.

This clone came up a few times. The V and J genes are TRBV2 and TRBJ2-1, with a tentative D call TRBD2 (7 bases). CDR1 SNHLY and CDR2 FYNNEI come from the germline V gene. V lost 8 bases, J lost 0 bases, and 14 bases lay in between. The CDR3 spans 15 residues. CDR3 sequence reads: CASGRGRGSYNEQFF. The CDR3 DNA reads TGTGCCAGCGGGAGGGGGAGAGGCTCCTACAATGAGCAGTTCTTC.

The V gene is TRBV30, the J gene TRBJ2-7, with D tentatively TRBD1 (6 bases). The germline gives CDR1 GTSNPN, CDR2 SVGIG (reference sequence). CDR3 size: 13 residues. The V gene lost 1 base and the J gene lost 7 bases, with 14 bases spanning the gap. The DNA of the CDR3 is TGTGCCTGGAGTGGGACAGCCATTGGGGAGCAGTACTTC. Translated: CAWSGTAIGEQYF. Supplemented by reference TRBV30 and TRBJ2-7, the full variable domain reads SQTIHQWPATLVQPVGSPLSLECTVEGTSNPNLYWYRQAAGRGLQLLFYSVGIGQISSEVPQNLSASRPQDRQFILSSKKLLLSDSGFYLCAWSGTAIGEQYFGPGTRLTVT.

V is TRBV11-3 and J is TRBJ2-7; D perhaps matches TRBD2 (7 bases). V lost 5 bases and J 9 bases, leaving 20 bases between the germline ends. This CDR3 is 14 amino acids long. The V gene's germline CDR1 is SGHNT and CDR2 YENEEA. The CDR3 here is CASSPRGTTPGQYF. CDR3 nucleotide sequence: TGTGCCAGCAGCCCTAGGGGGACTACTCCTGGGCAGTACTTC.